These 29 T cell receptor beta chains originate from one sample sequenced in a study of CD8+ T cells in alopecia areata. The sequencing template was cDNA reverse transcribed from extracted RNA. Data came from immunoSEQ multiplex PCR; TCRdb stores just in-frame clones and leaves some out. The sample comprises more than 90,000 clones, roughly 50% of which are singletons, and roughly an eighth rests with the top ten. Indicated treatment: oral pan-JAK inhibitor, 5-10 mg twice daily. Here the sequenced sample was CD8+ T cells sorted from blood, taken at week 24, from a patient treated with tofacitinib. These receptors originate from a human donor with alopecia areata.

The rearrangement joins TRBV5-4 to TRBJ1-1; D remains unclear. The CDR3 contains 13 residues. Germline CDR1 is SGHNT and CDR2 is YYREEE (reference sequence). Trimming cost V 2 bases and J 4 bases, with 9 bases left between them. CDR3 loop: CASSFGRGTEAFF. CDR3 in DNA: TGTGCCAGCAGCTTCGGCCGGGGCACTGAAGCTTTCTTT. Supplemented by reference TRBV5-4 and TRBJ1-1, the full variable domain reads ETGVTQSPTHLIKTRGQQVTLRCSSQSGHNTVSWYQQALGQGPQFIFQYYREEENGRGNFPPRFSGLQFPNYSSELNVNALELDDSALYLCASSFGRGTEAFFGQGTRLTVV.

This clone showed up just a few times. The V and J genes are TRBV14 and TRBJ2-3; 10 bases align to TRBD2. The germline gives CDR1 SGHDN, CDR2 FVKESK. The J segment lost 1 base and the V segment lost 2 bases, leaving 0 bases of the junction unmatched. This CDR3 has 15 residues. This CDR3 reads CASSQTSGGTDTQYF. In DNA, the CDR3 is TGTGCCAGCAGCCAAACTAGCGGGGGCACAGATACGCAGTATTTT.

The DNA of the CDR3 is TGTGCCAGCAGCTTATCCCCCAATCAGCCCCAGCATTTT. It yields the protein CASSLSPNQPQHF. V is TRBV5-6 and J is TRBJ1-5, with no clear D. Looked up from germline, CDR1 is SGHDT and CDR2 is YYEEEE. Trimming cost V 2 bases and J 3 bases, with 6 bases left between them. The CDR3 totals 13 residues.

V gene TRBV5-1 combines with J gene TRBJ1-2; 7 nucleotides align to TRBD1. The germline CDR1 and CDR2 sequences are SGHRS and YFSETQ. The CDR3 sequence is 13 residues long. V shed 3 bases, J shed 3 bases, and the junction held 2 bases outside the gene matches. The chain's CDR3 is CASSYGQDYGYTF. CDR3 bases: TGCGCCAGCAGCTACGGACAGGACTATGGCTACACCTTC. The variable domain in full, with the rest retrieved from reference TRBV5-1 and TRBJ1-2, is KAGVTQTPRYLIKTRGQQVTLSCSPISGHRSVSWYQQTPGQGLQFLFEYFSETQRNKGNFPGRFSGRQFSNSRSEMNVSTLELGDSALYLCASSYGQDYGYTFGSGTRLTVV.

J is TRBJ1-2 and V is TRBV29-1; D gene uncertain. The CDR3 contains 12 residues. Germline V lookup: CDR1 SQVTM, CDR2 ANQGSEA. The V end was cut by 0 bases, the J end by 10 bases, with 12 bases between. CDR3 residues: CSVEDTVPSYTF. The DNA of the CDR3 is TGCAGCGTTGAAGACACAGTGCCCTCCTACACCTTC.

The rearrangement uses TRBV7-9 and TRBJ2-7; D gene unclear. The CDR3 spans 14 residues. V was cut by 5 bases and J by 2 bases, with 13 bases left in between. In germline, CDR1 is SEHNR, CDR2 FQNEAQ (reference sequence). This CDR3 is CASSPAQPPYEQYF. For the CDR3, the DNA is TGTGCCAGCAGCCCCGCCCAACCTCCCTACGAGCAGTACTTC.

V gene TRBV23-1 combines with J gene TRBJ2-7, with 8 bases that match TRBD1. Being an ORF, TRBV23-1 has a function that is uncertain. J lost 6 bases, V lost 6 bases, and 7 bases had no gene match. This CDR3 comprises 13 residues. The CDR3 here is CASRPRGLCEQYF. In DNA form, the CDR3 reads TGCGCCAGCAGACCCAGGGGGCTCTGCGAGCAGTACTTC.

The chain links TRBV30 to TRBJ1-2; a weak D match, TRBD1 (6 bases). Trimming cost V 6 bases and J 0 bases, with 11 bases left between them. The CDR3 has 13 amino acids. Germline CDR1 is GTSNPN and CDR2 is SVGIG (reference sequence). The CDR3 here is CACTGIANYGYTF. DNA for the CDR3: TGTGCCTGCACAGGGATCGCTAACTATGGCTACACCTTC.

The rearrangement uses TRBV7-9 and TRBJ2-1; unclear D gene. CDR1 is SEHNR, CDR2 FQNEAQ, per germline (reference sequence). V was cut by 1 base and J by 2 bases, with 9 bases left in between. The CDR3 is made up of 15 amino acids. For the CDR3, the DNA is TGTGCCAGCAGCTTAGGGCAGTCAACCTACAATGAGCAGTTCTTC. The encoded protein is CASSLGQSTYNEQFF.

The V call is TRBV7-9, the J call TRBJ1-6, with D tentatively TRBD1 (6 bases). The CDR3 is made up of 15 amino acids. The germline gives CDR1 SEHNR, CDR2 FQNEAQ (reference sequence). The V gene lost 1 base and the J gene lost 8 bases, with 12 bases spanning the gap. The CDR3: CASSLGQEEYSPLHF. CDR3 bases: TGTGCCAGCAGCTTAGGACAGGAAGAGTATTCACCCCTCCACTTT. The variable domain in full, with the rest retrieved from reference TRBV7-9 and TRBJ1-6, is DTGVSQNPRHKITKRGQNVTFRCDPISEHNRLYWYRQTLGQGPEFLTYFQNEAQLEKSRLLSDRFSAERPKGSFSTLEIQRTEQGDSAMYLCASSLGQEEYSPLHFGNGTRLTVT.

This clone has a handful of counts. The chain combines TRBV27 with TRBJ2-1, with D possibly being TRBD2 (7 bases). Deletions cut 11 bases from V and 7 bases from J, with 15 bases between. The CDR3 length is 12 residues. Looked up from germline, CDR1 is MNHEY and CDR2 is SMNVEV (reference sequence). The DNA of the CDR3 is TGTGCCCAGGGGAGGGGGGGAAATGAGCAGTTCTTC. Its protein is CAQGRGGNEQFF.

The chain is built from TRBV5-6 and TRBJ2-1, with 7 bases aligning to TRBD2. V trimming: 0 bases; J trimming: 3 bases; junction bases outside the gene matches: 3. Per germline, CDR1 SGHDT and CDR2 YYEEEE. The CDR3 extends over 15 amino acids. CDR3: CASSLGTRIYNEQFF. In DNA, the CDR3 is TGTGCCAGCAGCTTGGGGACTAGGATCTACAATGAGCAGTTCTTC.

The chain links TRBV7-6 to TRBJ2-7; maybe TRBD2 (5 bases). Between the trimmed V and J ends, which lost 4 bases and 3 bases, there was a span of 7 bases. CDR1 is SGHVS, CDR2 FNYEAQ, per germline. The CDR3 has 12 amino acids. The CDR3 DNA reads TGTGCCAGCAGCTCCGGGGTCTACGAGCAGTACTTC. Translated, it gives CASSSGVYEQYF.

This clone was counted between two and nine times. The rearrangement joins TRBV4-3 to TRBJ2-7; 12 positions match TRBD2. Germline CDR1 LGHNA, CDR2 YSLEER. Trimming at V came to 3 bases and at J to 4 bases, leaving 4 bases not matched to a gene. The CDR3 has 15 amino acids. The CDR3 DNA reads TGCGCCAGCAGCCACGGACTAGCGGGGACTTACGAGCAGTACTTC. Translated: CASSHGLAGTYEQYF.

As DNA, the CDR3 is TGTGCCAGCAGCTTGTGGCAGGGGCGATCCTCCTACGAGCAGTACTTC. This gives the protein CASSLWQGRSSYEQYF. The chain employs TRBV5-6 and TRBJ2-7; TRBD1 might be the D (6 bases). The V gene's germline CDR1 is SGHDT and CDR2 YYEEEE. The CDR3 extends over 16 amino acids. Trimming took off 1 base at V and 0 bases at J, with 14 bases between the two ends.

This chain links TRBV29-1 with TRBJ1-4; the match to TRBD1 covers 7 bases. This CDR3 region has 14 residues. The V segment lost 0 bases and the J segment 5 bases; nucleotides outside the gene matches: 3. Germline lookup yields CDR1 SQVTM and CDR2 ANQGSEA. The DNA of the CDR3 is TGCAGCGTTGAAGAGACAGGGAAAAATGAAAAACTGTTTTTT. It encodes CSVEETGKNEKLFF.

This clone was recorded a few times. The chain combines TRBV29-1 with TRBJ2-1, with D hard to call. The CDR3 length is 11 residues. Per germline, CDR1 SQVTM and CDR2 ANQGSEA. V shed 7 bases and J shed 5 bases, with 9 bases lying between them. CDR3 bases: TGCAGCGGAGTTATAGACAATGAGCAGTTCTTC. This gives the protein CSGVIDNEQFF.

J is TRBJ1-2 and V is TRBV2, with a tentative D call TRBD1 (6 bases). Germline CDR1 reads SNHLY; CDR2 reads FYNNEI. Trimming shortened V by 8 bases and J by 4 bases, and 17 bases separated the two germline ends. This CDR3 has 14 amino acids. CDR3 nucleotide sequence: TGTGCCAGCGCTGCACAGGGAGTTGGCTATGGCTACACCTTC. This sequence encodes CASAAQGVGYGYTF. The whole variable domain, remainder taken from reference TRBV2 and TRBJ1-2, is EPEVTQTPSHQVTQMGQEVILRCVPISNHLYFYWYRQILGQKVEFLVSFYNNEISEKSEIFDDQFSVERPDGSNFTLKIRSTKLEDSAMYFCASAAQGVGYGYTFGSGTRLTVV.

The chain links TRBV4-1 to TRBJ1-2; D unclear. The CDR3 loop spans 13 amino acids. V was clipped by 4 bases and J by 0 bases, with 6 bases between them. CDR1 and CDR2 (germline): MGHRA, YSYEKL. The CDR3 sequence: CASSPRTNYGYTF. The CDR3 bases are TGCGCCAGCAGCCCTCGAACTAACTATGGCTACACCTTC.

This clone was counted only a few times. The chain combines TRBV19 with TRBJ1-1, with D maybe TRBD1 (5 bases). This CDR3 region has 14 residues. Trimming shortened V by 4 bases and J by 1 base, and 10 bases separated the two germline ends. Germline CDR1 reads LNHDA; CDR2 reads SQIVND (reference sequence). CDR3 coding DNA: TGTGCCAGTAGTAGTCGGACAAAGAACACTGAAGCTTTCTTT. Translated: CASSSRTKNTEAFF.

This clone was observed a few times. The V gene is TRBV23-1, the J gene TRBJ2-7; no clear D gene. TRBV23-1 is reported as an ORF; its role is uncertain. The V gene lost 0 bases and the J gene lost 7 bases, with 4 bases spanning the gap. This CDR3 has 11 amino acids. CDR3 sequence: CASSQSPEQYF. The CDR3 DNA is TGCGCCAGCAGTCAATCACCTGAGCAGTACTTC.

The chain recombines TRBV13 with TRBJ2-1; D unclear. The CDR3 runs to 14 residues. Trimming stripped 3 bases from V and 7 bases from J, with 13 bases between. In germline, CDR1 is PRHDT, CDR2 FYEKMQ (reference sequence). In nucleotides, the CDR3 is TGTGCCAGCAGCTTCCAGGCTTTCGGGAATGAGCAGTTCTTC. Translated, it gives CASSFQAFGNEQFF.

The chain is built from TRBV18 and TRBJ2-1, with D perhaps matching TRBD1 (6 bases). V dropped 2 bases and J dropped 3 bases, with 17 bases sitting between them. The CDR3 is made up of 17 amino acids. Germline V gene sequence: CDR1 KGHSH, CDR2 LQKENI. CDR3 sequence (DNA): TGTGCCAGCTCACCAGCACGCAGGGGATGGGGCTACAATGAGCAGTTCTTC. Amino acids: CASSPARRGWGYNEQFF.

The chain employs TRBV2 and TRBJ2-7; possible D gene TRBD1, 5 bases. Germline V gives CDR1 SNHLY, CDR2 FYNNEI. The CDR3 runs 12 residues. The V end lost 7 bases, the J end lost 4 bases, and 11 bases lay between the germline ends. The DNA of the CDR3 is TGTGCCAGCATCCCAGGGTCATACGAGCAGTACTTC. It is translated as CASIPGSYEQYF.

The chain recombines TRBV27 with TRBJ2-1, with D perhaps matching TRBD2 (6 bases). V dropped 6 bases and J dropped 4 bases, with 10 bases sitting between them. Looked up from germline, CDR1 is MNHEY and CDR2 is SMNVEV (reference sequence). The CDR3 consists of 13 residues. CDR3 in amino acids: CASSRDFYNEQFF. The CDR3 DNA reads as TGTGCCAGCAGCCGGGACTTTTACAATGAGCAGTTCTTC.

The table lists this clone with a few counts. This sequence joins TRBV29-1 and TRBJ1-1; tentative D call: TRBD1 (6 bases). This CDR3 has 12 amino acids. CDR1 is SQVTM and CDR2 is ANQGSEA in the germline V gene. Trimming shortened V by 4 bases and J by 4 bases, and 10 bases separated the two germline ends. The CDR3, as DNA: TGCAGCGTTGTAGGGGGAAGCACTGAAGCTTTCTTT. Protein sequence: CSVVGGSTEAFF.

This clone appeared a few times. The chain joins TRBV29-1 to TRBJ2-1, with D tentatively TRBD1 (7 bases). CDR3 length equals 13 residues. Germline-derived CDR1 and CDR2 are SQVTM and ANQGSEA. V was trimmed by 5 bases and J by 5 bases, leaving 13 bases between them. CDR3 coding DNA: TGCAGCGTTAGCCAGGGGGAGGACAATGAGCAGTTCTTC. Residues: CSVSQGEDNEQFF.

The chain links TRBV15 to TRBJ2-5, with D possibly being TRBD2 (5 bases). Between the trimmed V and J ends, which lost 0 bases and 3 bases, there was a span of 8 bases. Germline V gene lookup returns CDR1 LNHNV and CDR2 YYDKDF (reference sequence). CDR3 length: 14 residues. CDR3 sequence reads: CATSRDLGEETQYF. The CDR3 nucleotides read TGTGCCACCAGCAGAGATCTGGGAGAAGAGACCCAGTACTTC.

This clone was picked up a small number of times. This sequence joins TRBV2 and TRBJ2-2, with no clear D. V lost 6 bases, J lost 1 base, and 18 bases lay in between. CDR1 and CDR2 (germline): SNHLY, FYNNEI. This CDR3 spans 17 amino acids. CDR3 sequence reads: CASSTPGGSVNTGELFF. The CDR3 bases are TGTGCCAGCAGCACGCCCGGTGGCTCCGTGAACACCGGGGAGCTGTTTTTT.